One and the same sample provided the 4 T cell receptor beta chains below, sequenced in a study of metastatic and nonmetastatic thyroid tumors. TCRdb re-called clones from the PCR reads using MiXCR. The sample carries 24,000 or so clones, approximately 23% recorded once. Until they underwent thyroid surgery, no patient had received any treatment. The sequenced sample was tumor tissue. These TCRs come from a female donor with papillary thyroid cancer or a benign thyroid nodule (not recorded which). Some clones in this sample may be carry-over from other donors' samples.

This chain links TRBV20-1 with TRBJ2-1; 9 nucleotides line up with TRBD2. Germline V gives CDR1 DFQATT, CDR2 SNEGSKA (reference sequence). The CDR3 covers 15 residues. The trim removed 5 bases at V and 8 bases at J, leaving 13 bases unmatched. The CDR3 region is CSAPPGLAPGDEQFF. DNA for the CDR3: TGCAGTGCTCCTCCCGGACTAGCGCCCGGAGATGAGCAGTTCTTC.

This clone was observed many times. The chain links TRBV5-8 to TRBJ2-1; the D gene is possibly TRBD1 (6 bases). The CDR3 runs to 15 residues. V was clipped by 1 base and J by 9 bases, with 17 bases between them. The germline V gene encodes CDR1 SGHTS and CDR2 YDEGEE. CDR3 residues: CASSLPGQKLGEQFF. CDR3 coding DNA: TGTGCCAGCAGCTTGCCAGGACAGAAATTAGGTGAGCAGTTCTTC.

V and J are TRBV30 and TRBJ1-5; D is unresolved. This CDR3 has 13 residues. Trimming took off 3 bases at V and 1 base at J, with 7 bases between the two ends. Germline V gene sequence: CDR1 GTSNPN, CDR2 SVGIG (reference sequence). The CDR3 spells CAWSRRSNQPQHF. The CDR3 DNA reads TGTGCCTGGAGCCGACGGAGCAATCAGCCCCAGCATTTT. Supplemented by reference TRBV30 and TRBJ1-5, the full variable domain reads SQTIHQWPATLVQPVGSPLSLECTVEGTSNPNLYWYRQAAGRGLQLLFYSVGIGQISSEVPQNLSASRPQDRQFILSSKKLLLSDSGFYLCAWSRRSNQPQHFGDGTRLSIL.

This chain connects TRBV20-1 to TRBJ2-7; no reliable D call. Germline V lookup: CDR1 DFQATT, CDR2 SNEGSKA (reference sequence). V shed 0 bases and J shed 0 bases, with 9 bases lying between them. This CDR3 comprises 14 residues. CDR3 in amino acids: CSARDRRISYEQYF. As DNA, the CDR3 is TGCAGTGCTAGAGATAGGCGGATCTCCTACGAGCAGTACTTC.